Given below is one T cell receptor (beta chain) in context. This sample is part of a study of blood T cell repertoires in COVID-19. About the study: Material from acute and convalescent COVID-19 was sourced from the United States, Italy and Spain. From T cells, B-cell-depleted T cells, or PBMCs came the material, which was cDNA or gDNA.

The germline CDR1 and CDR2 sequences are LGHNA and YNFKEQ. This CDR3 comprises 16 residues. With 3 bases removed from V and 3 bases from J, the gap between germline ends came to 14 bases. Authors' data handling: Estimates of nucleated cell counts were drawn from the amplification of reference gene primers. Generated by immunoSEQ multiplex PCR, the TCRdb table keeps only in-frame clones and is missing some. V, J and clone size reflect that table, while D and trimming were determined from the DNA. The table lists some 240,000 clones, around 82% of them singletons. The source of this sequence is a woman between 65 and 79 years old with acute or convalescent COVID-19. The chain combines TRBV4-2 with TRBJ2-2; D is uncertain. Sample: peripheral blood. The CDR3 nucleotides are TGTGCCAGCAGCCAGAACGCAGGCTCATACACCGGGGAGCTGTTTTTT. Its translation is CASSQNAGSYTGELFF.